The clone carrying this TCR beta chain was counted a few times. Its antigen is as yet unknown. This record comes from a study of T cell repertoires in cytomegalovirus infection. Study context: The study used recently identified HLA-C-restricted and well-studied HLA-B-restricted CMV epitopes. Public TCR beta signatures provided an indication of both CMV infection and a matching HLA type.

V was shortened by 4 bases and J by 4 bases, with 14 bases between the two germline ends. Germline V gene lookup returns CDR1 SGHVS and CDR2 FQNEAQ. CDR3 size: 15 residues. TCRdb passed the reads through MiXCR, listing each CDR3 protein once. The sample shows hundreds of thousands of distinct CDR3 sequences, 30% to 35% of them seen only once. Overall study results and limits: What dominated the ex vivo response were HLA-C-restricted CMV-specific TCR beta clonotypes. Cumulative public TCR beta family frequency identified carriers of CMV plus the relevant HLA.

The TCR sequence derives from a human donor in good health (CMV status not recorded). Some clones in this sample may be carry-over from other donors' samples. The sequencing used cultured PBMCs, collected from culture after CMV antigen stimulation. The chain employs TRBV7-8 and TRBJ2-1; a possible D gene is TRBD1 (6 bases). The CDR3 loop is CASSSPLGQYNEQFF. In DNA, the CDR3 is TGTGCCAGCAGCTCCCCTTTAGGACAGTACAATGAGCAGTTCTTC.